This TCR beta chain was captured by sequencing in a study of regulatory T cells in long-lasting Graves disease. Study background: Persistent cases took antithyroid drugs over 5 years and stayed TSH receptor antibody positive. Study-level points and caveats: The persistent group shared around 2,600 public clonotypes, more than the approximately 930 shared by new patients.

With regard to this clonotype: Its antigen is unidentified.

The authors built TCR beta libraries using iRepertoire HTBI primers and Arm-PCR of CDR3 regions. TCRdb analysed the multiplex PCR reads with MiXCR anew, one entry per CDR3 protein. The sample holds about 430,000 distinct CDR3 sequences; around a fifth are singletons and the top ten take roughly an eighth. The CDR3 sequence is 15 residues long. The ends lost 8 bases at V and 1 base at J; junction bases unmatched: 7. CDR1 and CDR2 (germline): LNHDA, SQIVND (reference sequence). Time point in this sample: persistent/refractory GD, antithyroid drugs over 5 years with positive TRAb. PBMCs were the source of the RNA used for TCR sequencing.

This receptor was obtained from a female donor with Graves disease. The V gene is TRBV19, the J gene TRBJ2-4, with 8 bases lining up with TRBD1. This specimen consisted of peripheral blood mononuclear cells (PBMCs), obtained when the disease was refractory, from a patient treated with antithyroid drugs. The CDR3 loop is CASGQGAMAKNIQYF. In DNA form, the CDR3 reads TGTGCCAGTGGACAGGGTGCTATGGCCAAAAACATTCAGTACTTC.